What follows are 6 T cell receptor beta chains derived from one specimen sequenced in a study of human T cells and chemical hapten exposure. As for time point: patch test 2, 6 weeks after DPC sensitization. Treatment defined: therapeutic diphenylcyclopropenone sensitization with weekly scalp DPC. TCRdb re-derived calls from the RACE reads in MiXCR, one entry per CDR3 protein. The profile shows nearly 85,000 distinct CDR3 sequences, 11% of them singletons. The specimen comprised whole blood, sampled in connection with sensitization to the hapten diphenylcyclopropenone (DPC). The receptor set was obtained from a young man with alopecia areata. Some clones in this sample may be carry-over from other donors' samples.

This clonotype was recorded many times. CDR3 sequence reads: CSVYSHGRPGEEAFF. The CDR3 DNA follows: TGCAGCGTTTACTCGCATGGACGTCCCGGGGAGGAAGCTTTCTTT. The chain combines TRBV29-1 with TRBJ1-1; D unclear. CDR1 and CDR2 from the germline V gene are SQVTM and ANQGSEA. The germline V and J ends were trimmed by 5 bases and 8 bases, with 24 bases remaining between them. This CDR3 is built from 15 residues.

The chain couples TRBV7-2 to TRBJ1-2; D unresolved. Germline V gene data show CDR1 as SGHTA and CDR2 as FQGNSA. CDR3 length equals 12 residues. The ends were cut back, 1 base at V and 6 bases at J, with 6 bases in the middle. In nucleotides, the CDR3 is TGTGCCAGCAGCTTAGTTACAGATGGCTACACCTTC. Translated, it gives CASSLVTDGYTF.

A single count supports this clonotype. The V gene is TRBV29-1, the J gene TRBJ2-7; 14 bases fit TRBD2. Trimming removed 6 bases from V and 7 bases from J; junction bases left unmatched: 5. The CDR3 extends over 13 amino acids. In germline, CDR1 is SQVTM, CDR2 ANQGSEA. CDR3 sequence: CSVTSGGASEQYF. DNA of the CDR3: TGCAGCGTGACTAGCGGGGGGGCTTCAGAGCAGTACTTC.

The chain is built from TRBV5-6 and TRBJ1-5; the match to TRBD1 covers 8 bases. Trimming at V came to 4 bases and at J to 4 bases, leaving 7 bases not matched to a gene. Germline assignment: CDR1 SGHDT and CDR2 YYEEEE. The CDR3 has 15 amino acids. CDR3 bases: TGTGCCAGCAGCCAGGGACAGGTGTCGAATCAGCCCCAGCATTTT. Amino acids: CASSQGQVSNQPQHF. Full variable domain (remainder filled in from reference TRBV5-6 and TRBJ1-5): DAGVTQSPTHLIKTRGQQVTLRCSPKSGHDTVSWYQQALGQGPQFIFQYYEEEERQRGNFPDRFSGHQFPNYSSELNVNALLLGDSALYLCASSQGQVSNQPQHFGDGTRLSIL.

This chain links TRBV7-6 with TRBJ2-3; D possibly uses TRBD1 or TRBD2 (6 bases each). The germline V and J ends were trimmed by 0 bases and 3 bases, with 10 bases remaining between them. The germline CDR1 and CDR2 sequences are SGHVS and FNYEAQ. The length of the CDR3 is 15 residues. Here the CDR3 DNA reads TGTGCCAGCAGCTTAGCGGGGGGCCCTACAGATACGCAGTATTTT. Translating gives CASSLAGGPTDTQYF.

This clonotype appeared many times. CDR3 nucleotides: TGCGCCAGCAGCTTTGGGGGCCTGAACACTGAAGCTTTCTTT. Its translation: CASSFGGLNTEAFF. The chain joins TRBV5-1 to TRBJ1-1; a weak D match, TRBD1 (6 bases). From germline, CDR1 is SGHRS and CDR2 YFSETQ. The CDR3 has 14 residues. The V and J ends lost 2 bases and 0 bases respectively, with 8 bases between them.